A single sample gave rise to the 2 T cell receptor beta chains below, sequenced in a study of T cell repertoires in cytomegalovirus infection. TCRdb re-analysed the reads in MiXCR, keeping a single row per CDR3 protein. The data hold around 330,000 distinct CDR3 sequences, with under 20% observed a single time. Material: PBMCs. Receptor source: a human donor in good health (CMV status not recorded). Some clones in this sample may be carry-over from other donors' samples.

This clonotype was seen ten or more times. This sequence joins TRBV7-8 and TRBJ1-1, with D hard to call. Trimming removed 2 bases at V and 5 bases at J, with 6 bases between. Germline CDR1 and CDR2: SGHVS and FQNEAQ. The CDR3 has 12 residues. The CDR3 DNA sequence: TGTGCCAGCAGCTTAAGTTCTACTGAAGCTTTCTTT. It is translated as CASSLSSTEAFF.

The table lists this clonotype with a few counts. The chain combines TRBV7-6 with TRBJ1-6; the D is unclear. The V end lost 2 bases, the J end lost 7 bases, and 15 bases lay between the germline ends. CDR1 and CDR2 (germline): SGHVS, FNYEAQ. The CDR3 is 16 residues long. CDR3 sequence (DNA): TGTGCCAGCAGCTTAAGGTCCACGGAATCCAATTCACCCCTCCACTTT. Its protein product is CASSLRSTESNSPLHF.